Below, 31 T cell receptor beta chains from the same sample are listed, as sequenced in a study of cytomegalovirus exposure and HLA in healthy donors. Primers: 60 Vbeta forward and 13 Jbeta reverse. Here immunoSEQ multiplex PCR was the method, and the copy in TCRdb shows in-frame clones only, minus some. Among 150,000 to 180,000 clones listed, 74% were seen once. The specimen sequenced was PBMCs. These receptors were obtained from a man aged 25-40 years in good health and CMV-seronegative.

J is TRBJ2-5 and V is TRBV4-2, with 10 bases fitting TRBD1. The CDR3 spans 14 residues. V lost 1 base to trimming and J lost 4 bases; unmatched junction nucleotides: 0. In germline, CDR1 is LGHNA, CDR2 YNFKEQ. The CDR3 sequence is CASSQGTGGETQYF. The CDR3 DNA is TGTGCCAGCAGCCAAGGGACAGGGGGAGAGACCCAGTACTTC.

The chain carries TRBV9 and TRBJ1-2, with 11 bases identical to TRBD1. The germline gives CDR1 SGDLS, CDR2 YYNGEE. The CDR3 covers 16 residues. Trimming removed 0 bases from V and 3 bases from J; junction bases left unmatched: 4. CDR3 coding DNA: TGTGCCAGCAGCGTAGGCGGGGACAGGGGGTACTATGGCTACACCTTC. Translation: CASSVGGDRGYYGYTF.

This CDR3 is CASSWTVTSSYNEQFF. As DNA, the CDR3 is TGTGCCAGCAGCTGGACAGTAACGAGCTCCTACAATGAGCAGTTCTTC. The V gene is TRBV5-8, the J gene TRBJ2-1, with D possibly being TRBD1 (6 bases). The CDR3 loop spans 16 amino acids. V lost 3 bases to trimming and J lost 0 bases, with 13 bases between them. In germline, CDR1 is SGHTS, CDR2 YDEGEE.

Remarks on this clone: An end of the junction differs from the germline gene, which may be a read error. The chain uses TRBV29-1 and TRBJ1-2; the D is unclear. Germline V gene data show CDR1 as SQVTM and CDR2 as ANQGSEA. CDR3 length: 11 amino acids. CDR3 sequence reads: CSVETEAGYPF. The CDR3 DNA follows: TGCAGCGTTGAAACGGAGGCTGGCTACCCCTTC.

The CDR3 coding sequence is TGTGCCAGCTCACGGGGGACAGGGAACACCGGGGAGCTGTTTTTT. This translates into CASSRGTGNTGELFF. The chain employs TRBV18 and TRBJ2-2; 8 bases are shared with TRBD1. CDR3 size: 15 residues. Germline-derived CDR1 and CDR2 are KGHSH and LQKENI. V was clipped by 4 bases and J by 1 base; unmatched bases: 2. Filled out from reference TRBV18 and TRBJ2-2, the complete variable domain reads NAGVMQNPRHLVRRRGQEARLRCSPMKGHSHVYWYRQLPEEGLKFMVYLQKENIIDESGMPKERFSAEFPKEGPSILRIQQVVRGDSAAYFCASSRGTGNTGELFFGEGSRLTVL.

V and J are TRBV2 and TRBJ2-2, with D possibly being TRBD1 (6 bases). Germline assignment: CDR1 SNHLY and CDR2 FYNNEI. Trimming took 6 bases from V and 0 from J, leaving 17 bases between them. There are 17 residues in the CDR3. This CDR3 is CASRRNQDSPNTGELFF. Written as DNA, the CDR3 is TGTGCCAGCAGGAGAAACCAGGACAGTCCGAACACCGGGGAGCTGTTTTTT.

The V and J genes are TRBV9 and TRBJ1-2; D call uncertain. V was pared by 3 bases and J by 5 bases, with 5 bases between. The V gene's germline CDR1 is SGDLS and CDR2 YYNGEE. The CDR3 consists of 11 residues. The CDR3: CASSAGYGYTF. In nucleotides, the CDR3 is TGTGCCAGCAGCGCAGGTTATGGCTACACCTTC.

The chain is built from TRBV10-3 and TRBJ2-7; D is possibly TRBD1 (6 bases). Germline V gives CDR1 ENHRY, CDR2 SYGVKD. Trimming shortened V by 0 bases and J by 4 bases, and 10 bases separated the two germline ends. The CDR3 is 14 amino acids. The CDR3 DNA reads TGTGCCATCAGTGAGTCCCAGGGGCTATACGAGCAGTACTTC. It translates to CAISESQGLYEQYF.

This chain joins TRBV6-4 and TRBJ2-1; 10 bases are a match to TRBD1. CDR1 MRHNA and CDR2 SNTAGT come from the germline V gene. V lost 5 bases and J lost 9; bases outside the gene matches: 13. This CDR3 has 16 amino acids. DNA for the CDR3: TGTGCCAGCAGTCCTACCGGGACAGGGGACGGATGTGAGCAGTTCTTC. Protein product: CASSPTGTGDGCEQFF.

The chain combines TRBV27 with TRBJ2-7; 9 bases align to TRBD1. Germline CDR1 reads MNHEY; CDR2 reads SMNVEV (reference sequence). The CDR3 is 14 residues long. The V segment lost 3 bases and the J segment 2 bases; nucleotides outside the gene matches: 2. The CDR3 DNA is TGTGCCAGCAGTTTCCGACAGGGGGCCTACGAGCAGTACTTC. This translates into CASSFRQGAYEQYF.

The V call is TRBV28, the J call TRBJ1-5; a weak D match, TRBD1 (6 bases). Between the trimmed V and J ends, which lost 8 bases and 6 bases, there was a span of 17 bases. The V gene's germline CDR1 is MDHEN and CDR2 SYDVKM. CDR3 length: 14 residues. The CDR3 region has the DNA TGTGCCAGCGCCGTAGGGGGATCTGGTCAGCCCCAGCATTTT. This gives the protein CASAVGGSGQPQHF.

The chain combines TRBV28 with TRBJ1-1, with D perhaps TRBD1 (6 bases). V lost 2 bases, J lost 4 bases, and 11 bases lay in between. The CDR3 runs 14 residues. Germline CDR1 is MDHEN and CDR2 is SYDVKM. The chain's CDR3 is CASSLRAGVTEAFF. DNA of the CDR3: TGTGCCAGCAGTTTAAGGGCAGGGGTCACTGAAGCTTTCTTT.

The J gene is TRBJ1-1, the V gene TRBV27; 9 positions match TRBD1. The J segment lost 7 bases and the V segment lost 6 bases, leaving 6 bases of the junction unmatched. CDR1 and CDR2 from the germline V gene are MNHEY and SMNVEV (reference sequence). The CDR3 has 13 amino acids. The CDR3 reads CASSRGQGVEAFF. CDR3 sequence (DNA): TGTGCCAGCAGCCGGGGACAGGGTGTTGAAGCTTTCTTT.

The chain links TRBV7-9 to TRBJ1-6; no firm D call. Germline CDR1 is SEHNR and CDR2 is FQNEAQ (reference sequence). CDR3 size: 15 residues. Deletions cut 5 bases from V and 3 bases from J, with 11 bases between. CDR3: CASSIYEDYNSPLHF. In DNA form, the CDR3 reads TGTGCCAGCAGCATCTACGAGGACTATAATTCACCCCTCCACTTT.

This clone was found once. The V and J genes are TRBV7-2 and TRBJ2-7; 8 bases line up with TRBD1. The trim removed 8 bases at V and 6 bases at J, leaving 9 bases unmatched. Germline V CDR1 and CDR2: SGHTA, FQGNSA. The CDR3 runs to 13 residues. CDR3 sequence: CASSNRGSSEQYF. The CDR3 DNA is TGTGCCAGCTCAAACAGGGGGTCGAGCGAGCAGTACTTC.

This clone was seen a single time. The J gene is TRBJ1-6, the V gene TRBV27; the D gene is possibly TRBD1 (5 bases). CDR1 and CDR2 from the germline V gene are MNHEY and SMNVEV (reference sequence). This CDR3 comprises 15 residues. V lost 3 bases, J lost 10 bases, and 16 bases lay in between. In DNA form, the CDR3 reads TGTGCCAGCAGTTTTGGTCCGGGGGTTGGATCACCCCTCCACTTT. Translated: CASSFGPGVGSPLHF.

The gene calls are TRBV5-6 and TRBJ1-1; the D gene is possibly TRBD1 (6 bases). Deletions cut 6 bases from V and 0 bases from J, with 21 bases between. CDR3 length: 17 amino acids. CDR1 is SGHDT and CDR2 is YYEEEE in the germline V gene. CDR3 residues: CASTQRAGDVLNTEAFF. The DNA for the CDR3 is TGTGCCAGCACCCAAAGAGCAGGGGACGTCCTGAACACTGAAGCTTTCTTT.

This clone came up a few times. A junction boundary mismatches the germline segment, possibly from a read error. The chain combines TRBV28 with TRBJ1-5, with 8 bases that match TRBD1. The CDR3 has 15 amino acids. CDR1 MDHEN and CDR2 SYDVKM come from the germline V gene. In nucleotides, the CDR3 is TGTGCCAGCAGTTCCCCGGGACAGGCTAATCAGCCCCAGAATTTT. Translated: CASSSPGQANQPQNF.

A few counts support this clone. The rearrangement links TRBV25-1 to TRBJ2-3; perhaps TRBD1 as D (5 bases). The length of the CDR3 is 17 residues. V lost 9 bases, J lost 5 bases, and 27 bases lay in between. Per germline, CDR1 MGHDK and CDR2 SYGVNS. CDR3 protein: CARVGVRGPAGLDTQYF. The CDR3 DNA follows: TGTGCCAGAGTTGGAGTCCGAGGCCCGGCAGGGCTAGATACGCAGTATTTT.

J is TRBJ1-1 and V is TRBV11-2, with D possibly matching TRBD1 (6 bases). CDR1 is SGHAT, CDR2 FQNNGV, per germline. This CDR3 is built from 13 residues. V was shortened by 5 bases and J by 3 bases, with 10 bases between the two germline ends. CDR3 loop: CASSEQGDTEAFF. CDR3 bases: TGTGCCAGCAGCGAACAGGGTGACACTGAAGCTTTCTTT. Full variable domain (rest looked up from reference TRBV11-2 and TRBJ1-1): EAGVAQSPRYKIIEKRQSVAFWCNPISGHATLYWYQQILGQGPKLLIQFQNNGVVDDSQLPKDRFSAERLKGVDSTLKIQPAKLEDSAVYLCASSEQGDTEAFFGQGTRLTVV.

This sequence joins TRBV12-5 and TRBJ2-3; unclear D gene. CDR3 length: 14 residues. With 4 bases removed from V and 1 base from J, the gap between germline ends came to 9 bases. The V gene's germline CDR1 is LGHNT and CDR2 FRNRAP. The CDR3 bases are TGTGCTAGTGGTTCTGAGTTGGGCACAGATACGCAGTATTTT. Protein: CASGSELGTDTQYF.

With regard to this clone: The sample has other DNA sequences that encode this CDR3 too. V and J are TRBV5-1 and TRBJ2-3; 9 bases map to TRBD2. This CDR3 is built from 14 residues. Per the germline V gene, CDR1 is SGHRS and CDR2 is YFSETQ. The V segment lost 2 bases and the J segment 4 bases; nucleotides outside the gene matches: 2. The CDR3 DNA sequence: TGCGCCAGCAGCTTAGGCGGGGGGGCAGATACGCAGTATTTT. This translates into CASSLGGGADTQYF.

This clone was counted between two and nine times. Germline and junction disagree at one end, which may indicate a read error. The chain recombines TRBV7-9 with TRBJ1-3, with a possible D match to TRBD1 (5 bases). There are 16 residues in the CDR3. Germline V gives CDR1 SEHNR, CDR2 FQNEAQ (reference sequence). Here the CDR3 DNA reads TGTTCCAGCAGCTCTGGGGGAGGGCTCTCTGGAAACACCATATATTTT. Translated: CSSSSGGGLSGNTIYF.

As to this clone: At one end, the junction sequence differs from germline, possibly due to a read error. In nucleotides, the CDR3 is TGTTCCAGCAGAGGTGGGGGCGCTGAAGCTTTCTTT. Its protein product is CSSRGGGAEAFF. V usage is TRBV7-9 and J usage is TRBJ1-1, with D possibly TRBD1 on 6 matching bases. CDR1 is SEHNR, CDR2 FQNEAQ, per germline (reference sequence). This CDR3 region has 12 residues.

This chain links TRBV7-2 with TRBJ2-7; 9 bases agree with TRBD2. Germline trimming cut 1 base from V and 3 bases from J; bases unmatched to any gene: 1. There are 14 residues in the CDR3. Germline loops: CDR1 SGHTA, CDR2 FQGNSA. The CDR3 reads CASSLVSGGYEQYF. CDR3 nucleotides: TGTGCCAGCAGCTTAGTTAGCGGGGGCTACGAGCAGTACTTC.

This rearrangement joins TRBV6-5 to TRBJ2-7, with TRBD1 as a possible D gene (6 bases). V was trimmed by 5 bases and J by 3 bases, leaving 14 bases between them. This CDR3 comprises 14 residues. Germline V lookup: CDR1 MNHEY, CDR2 SVGAGI. The CDR3 sequence is CASSRTAEGYEQYF. CDR3 nucleotide sequence: TGTGCCAGCAGTCGGACAGCAGAAGGCTACGAGCAGTACTTC.

DNA of the CDR3: TGTGCCAGTGGTGAATCAGGGGAAGGCAATCAGCCCCAGCATTTT. Translation: CASGESGEGNQPQHF. This chain uses TRBV19 with TRBJ1-5, with D possibly TRBD1 on 6 matching bases. Germline-derived CDR1 and CDR2 are LNHDA and SQIVND (reference sequence). The V and J ends lost 8 bases and 2 bases respectively, with 16 bases between them. CDR3 length equals 15 residues.

V is TRBV27 and J is TRBJ2-1; TRBD2 aligns across 13 bases. The V gene end was trimmed by 6 bases and the J gene end by 8 bases; junction bases not matched to a gene: 13. Germline assignment: CDR1 MNHEY and CDR2 SMNVEV (reference sequence). The CDR3 length is 17 residues. As DNA, the CDR3 is TGTGCCAGCAGGACATTACTAGCGGGGGGGCTCTTAGATGAGCAGTTCTTC. Protein sequence: CASRTLLAGGLLDEQFF.

The chain has TRBV19 and TRBJ2-1; 8 bases match TRBD1. CDR1 and CDR2 from the germline V gene are LNHDA and SQIVND (reference sequence). The V segment lost 2 bases and the J segment 10 bases; nucleotides outside the gene matches: 4. The CDR3 sequence is 13 residues long. The CDR3 loop reads CASSILSGGEQFF. In DNA form, the CDR3 reads TGTGCCAGTAGTATATTATCAGGGGGCGAGCAGTTCTTC.

This clone was seen a few times. The rearrangement joins TRBV4-1 to TRBJ2-1; 8 nucleotides match TRBD1. The trim removed 1 base at V and 2 bases at J, leaving 4 bases unmatched. The CDR3 runs 16 residues. The germline V gene encodes CDR1 MGHRA and CDR2 YSYEKL. The DNA of the CDR3 is TGCGCCAGCAGCCAAGGCGGACAGGGAACCTACAATGAGCAGTTCTTC. It translates to CASSQGGQGTYNEQFF.

V usage is TRBV12-2 and J usage is TRBJ1-5. TRBV12-2 is tagged as a pseudogene. The CDR3 sequence is 16 residues long. The CDR3 protein is CASRLRHTGENQPQHF. The CDR3, as DNA: TGTGCAAGTCGCTTAAGGCACACCGGAGAAAATCAGCCCCAGCATTTT.